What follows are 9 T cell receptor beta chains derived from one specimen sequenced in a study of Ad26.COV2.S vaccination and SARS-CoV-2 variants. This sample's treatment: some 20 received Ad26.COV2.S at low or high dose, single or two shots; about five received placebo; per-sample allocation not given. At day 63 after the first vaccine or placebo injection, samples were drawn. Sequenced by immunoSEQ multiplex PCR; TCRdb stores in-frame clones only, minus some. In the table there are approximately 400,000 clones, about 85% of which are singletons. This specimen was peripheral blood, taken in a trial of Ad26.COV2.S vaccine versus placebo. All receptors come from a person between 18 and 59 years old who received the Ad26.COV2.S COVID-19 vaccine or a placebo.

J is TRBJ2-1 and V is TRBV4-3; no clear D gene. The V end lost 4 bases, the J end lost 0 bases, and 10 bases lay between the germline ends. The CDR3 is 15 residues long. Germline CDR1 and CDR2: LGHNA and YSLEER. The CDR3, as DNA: TGCGCCAGCAGCCTACACCCGAGCTCCTACAATGAGCAGTTCTTC. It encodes CASSLHPSSYNEQFF.

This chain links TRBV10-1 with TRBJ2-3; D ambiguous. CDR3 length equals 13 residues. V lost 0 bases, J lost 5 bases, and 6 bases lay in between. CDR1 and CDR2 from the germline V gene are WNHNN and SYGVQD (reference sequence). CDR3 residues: CASSESYVDTQYF. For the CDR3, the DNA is TGCGCCAGCAGTGAGTCATACGTAGATACGCAGTATTTT.

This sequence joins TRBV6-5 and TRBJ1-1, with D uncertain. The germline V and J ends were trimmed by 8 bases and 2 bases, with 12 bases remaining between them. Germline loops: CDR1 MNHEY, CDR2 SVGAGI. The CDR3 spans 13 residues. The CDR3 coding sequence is TGTGCCAGCGCCGCGTTGGTAAACACTGAAGCTTTCTTT. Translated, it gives CASAALVNTEAFF.

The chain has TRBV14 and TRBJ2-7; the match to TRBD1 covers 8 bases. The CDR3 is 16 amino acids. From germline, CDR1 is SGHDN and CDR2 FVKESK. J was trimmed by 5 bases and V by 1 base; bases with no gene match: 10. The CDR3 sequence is CASSQGGTGQVHEQYF. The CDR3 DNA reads TGTGCCAGCAGCCAAGGCGGTACGGGACAGGTCCACGAGCAGTACTTC.

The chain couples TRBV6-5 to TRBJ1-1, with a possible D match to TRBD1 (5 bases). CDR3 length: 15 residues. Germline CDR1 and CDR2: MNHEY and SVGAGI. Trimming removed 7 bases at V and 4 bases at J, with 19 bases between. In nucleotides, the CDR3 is TGTGCCAGCACCTACTCCCGGCAGGGAGCCACTGAAGCTTTCTTT. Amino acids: CASTYSRQGATEAFF.

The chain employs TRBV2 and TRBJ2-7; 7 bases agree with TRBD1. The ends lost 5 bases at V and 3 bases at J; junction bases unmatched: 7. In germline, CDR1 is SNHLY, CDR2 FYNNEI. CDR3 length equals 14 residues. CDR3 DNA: TGTGCCAGCAGTTTGACAGGGCGTAACTACGAGCAGTACTTC. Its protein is CASSLTGRNYEQYF.

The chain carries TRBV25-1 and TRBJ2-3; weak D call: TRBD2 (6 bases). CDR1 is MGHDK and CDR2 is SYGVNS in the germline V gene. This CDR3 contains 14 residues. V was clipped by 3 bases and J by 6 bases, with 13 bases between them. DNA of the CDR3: TGTGCCAGCAGTGATTCCGGGACTCTGGATACGCAGTATTTT. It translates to CASSDSGTLDTQYF.

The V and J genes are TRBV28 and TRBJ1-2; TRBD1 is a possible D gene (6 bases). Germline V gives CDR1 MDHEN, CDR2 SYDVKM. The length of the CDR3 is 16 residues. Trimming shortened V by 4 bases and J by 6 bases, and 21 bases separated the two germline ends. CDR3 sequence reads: CASSSQSRGTGDGYTF. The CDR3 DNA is TGTGCCAGCAGTTCGCAATCAAGGGGGACCGGCGATGGCTACACCTTC.

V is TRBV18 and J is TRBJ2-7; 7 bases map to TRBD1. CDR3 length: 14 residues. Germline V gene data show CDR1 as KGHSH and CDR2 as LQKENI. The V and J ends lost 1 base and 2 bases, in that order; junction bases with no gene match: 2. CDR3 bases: TGTGCCAGCTCACCACTTACAGGGGCCTACGAGCAGTACTTC. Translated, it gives CASSPLTGAYEQYF. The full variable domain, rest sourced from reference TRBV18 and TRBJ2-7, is NAGVMQNPRHLVRRRGQEARLRCSPMKGHSHVYWYRQLPEEGLKFMVYLQKENIIDESGMPKERFSAEFPKEGPSILRIQQVVRGDSAAYFCASSPLTGAYEQYFGPGTRLTVT.